The rows below give T cell receptor beta chains drawn from one sample of a study of siplizumab effects on memory and regulatory T cells. Using immunoSEQ multiplex PCR, the repertoire was profiled, and TCRdb retains in-frame clones only, with some absent. The sample contains some 90,000 clones, 85% to 90% of which appear only once. Sequencing was done on a sample of CD4+ T cells sorted from blood. These receptors all come from a human donor in good health. The CDR3 runs from the conserved cysteine through the conserved F or W. The D gene is left open where the match is weak. Clone size is stated in some rows and not others, as once, few, many or a class when expanded.

J: TRBJ2-3
D: TRBD2
V: TRBV2
size: -
DNA: TGTGCCAGTTTCGGAGCTAGCGGGAGCGCAGATACGCAGTATTTT
CDR3: CASFGASGSADTQYF

J: TRBJ2-1
D: TRBD1
V: TRBV27
size: -
DNA: TGTGCCAGCAGTCCGGGACAGAAAAACTACAATGAGCAGTTCTTC
CDR3: CASSPGQKNYNEQFF

J: TRBJ1-3
D: -
V: TRBV7-2
size: once
DNA: TGTGCCAGCAGCCCCTTCCGGGACACTGGAAACACCATATATTTT
CDR3: CASSPFRDTGNTIYF

J: TRBJ1-1
D: -
V: TRBV4-3
size: few
DNA: TGCGCCAGCAGCCAAGTCGGGGGGTTACCGAACACTGAAGCTTTCTTT
CDR3: CASSQVGGLPNTEAFF

J: TRBJ2-7
D: -
V: TRBV19
size: -
DNA: TGTGCCAGTAGACTGGACGGGGGATCTTTTGGGGAGCAGTACTTC
CDR3: CASRLDGGSFGEQYF

J: TRBJ2-7
D: -
V: TRBV7-9
size: once
DNA: TGTGCCAGCAGCTTAGGTCCGGGAGATTTTTACGAGCAGTACTTC
CDR3: CASSLGPGDFYEQYF

J: TRBJ2-1
D: TRBD1
V: TRBV19
size: few
DNA: TGTGCCAGTAGTATCCGTGCCGTAAGGGGACAGAATGAGCAGTTCTTC
CDR3: CASSIRAVRGQNEQFF

J: TRBJ2-3
D: -
V: TRBV28
size: -
DNA: TGTGCCAGCAATCACACAGATACGCAGTATTTT
CDR3: CASNHTDTQYF

J: TRBJ2-4
D: TRBD1
V: TRBV6-1
size: once
DNA: TGTGCCAGCAGGGGGACAGGGTCATACGAAAACATTCAGTACTTC
CDR3: CASRGTGSYENIQYF

J: TRBJ2-1
D: TRBD1
V: TRBV6-6
size: -
DNA: TGTGCCAGCAGCCGACAGGGGGCGCAGGTGGGTGAGCAGTTCTTC
CDR3: CASSRQGAQVGEQFF

J: TRBJ1-6
D: -
V: TRBV27
size: -
DNA: TGTGCCAGCAGGGACAGAAATTCACCCCTCCACTTT
CDR3: CASRDRNSPLHF

J: TRBJ2-1
D: -
V: TRBV5-1
size: -
DNA: TGCGCCAGCAGCTTGACGGTGGATCGTGAGCAGTTCTTC
CDR3: CASSLTVDREQFF

J: TRBJ1-5
D: -
V: TRBV14
size: -
DNA: TGTGCCAGCAGCCAAACGGGCAGGAGTCAGCCCCAGCATTTT
CDR3: CASSQTGRSQPQHF

J: TRBJ1-1
D: -
V: TRBV14
size: -
DNA: TGTGCCAGCAGCCAAGAGACCTTCCCCACTGAAGCTTTCTTT
CDR3: CASSQETFPTEAFF

J: TRBJ1-5
D: -
V: TRBV30
size: -
DNA: TGTGCCTGGAGTGCAGACCGGGACCAGCCCCAGCATTTT
CDR3: CAWSADRDQPQHF

J: TRBJ2-3
D: -
V: TRBV6-5
size: -
DNA: TGTGCCAGCAGTTACTCGGGGAAGGGGAGCCCAGATACGCAGTATTTT
CDR3: CASSYSGKGSPDTQYF

J: TRBJ1-1
D: -
V: TRBV19
size: -
DNA: TGTGCCAGTAGTGATTCAGGACGGTACACTGAAGCTTTCTTT
CDR3: CASSDSGRYTEAFF

J: TRBJ2-7
D: -
V: TRBV12-5
size: -
DNA: TGTGCTAGTAACCAGAACTACGAGCAGTACTTC
CDR3: CASNQNYEQYF

J: TRBJ1-6
D: TRBD1
V: TRBV6-5
size: -
DNA: TGTGCCAGCAGTCGCGGACAGGCAAATTCACCCCTCCACTTT
CDR3: CASSRGQANSPLHF

J: TRBJ2-5
D: TRBD2
V: TRBV19
size: -
DNA: TGTGCCAGTAGTTTCCAACTAGCGGGAGGGCCGAAGACCCAGTACTTC
CDR3: CASSFQLAGGPKTQYF

J: TRBJ1-5
D: TRBD1
V: TRBV18
size: -
DNA: TGTGCCAGCTCCCATGGACAGGGCAATCAGCCCCAGCATTTT
CDR3: CASSHGQGNQPQHF

J: TRBJ2-7
D: -
V: TRBV7-9
size: -
DNA: TGTGCCAGCAGCTTGGACTACGAGCAGTACTTC
CDR3: CASSLDYEQYF

J: TRBJ1-2
D: -
V: TRBV19
size: -
DNA: TGTGCCAGTAGTATTCTCCTGCCTGGGTATGGCTACACCTTC
CDR3: CASSILLPGYGYTF

J: TRBJ1-1
D: -
V: TRBV25-1
size: once
DNA: TGTGCCAGCAGTGCTCACCGGGCGTCCAGGACTGAAGCTTTCTTT
CDR3: CASSAHRASRTEAFF

J: TRBJ2-3
D: TRBD1
V: TRBV2
size: -
DNA: TGTGCCAGCAAGGACAGGGGGAGCACAGATACGCAGTATTTT
CDR3: CASKDRGSTDTQYF

J: TRBJ2-1
D: TRBD2
V: TRBV4-1
size: -
DNA: TGCGCCAGCAGCCAAATGGGACTAGCGAACTACAATGAGCAGTTCTTC
CDR3: CASSQMGLANYNEQFF

J: TRBJ2-6
D: -
V: TRBV5-1
size: -
DNA: TGCGCCAGCTCCAGGGATGCCTCTGGGGCCAACGTCCTGACTTTC
CDR3: CASSRDASGANVLTF

J: TRBJ2-2
D: -
V: TRBV10-3
size: -
DNA: TGTGCCATCAGTGCCCGGGACGCCGGGAACACCGGGGAGCTGTTTTTT
CDR3: CAISARDAGNTGELFF

J: TRBJ1-2
D: TRBD1
V: TRBV28
size: -
DNA: TGTGCCAGCAGTTTAGGGACAGGCCTTTCGGGTGGCTACACCTTC
CDR3: CASSLGTGLSGGYTF